One and the same sample provided the 29 T cell receptor beta chains below, sequenced in a study of PD-L1 blockade in urothelial cancer. Time point here: pretreatment peripheral blood. Only in-frame clones appear in the TCRdb table, and some are missing; sequencing was by immunoSEQ multiplex PCR. The top ten hold around a tenth of the sample, which has approximately 70,000 clones, around 84% seen once. The sample here was PBMCs, taken around atezolizumab (anti-PD-L1) treatment. These TCRs come from a woman aged 70-85 years with urothelial cancer.

The chain recombines TRBV2 with TRBJ2-2; D is unresolved. Germline V gives CDR1 SNHLY, CDR2 FYNNEI. Trimming removed 9 bases at V and 6 bases at J, with 14 bases between. The CDR3 consists of 13 residues. CDR3 loop: CASQSFGSGELFF. In DNA form, the CDR3 reads TGTGCCAGTCAGAGCTTCGGGTCCGGGGAGCTGTTTTTT.

This chain connects TRBV6-5 to TRBJ2-1; the match to TRBD2 covers 8 bases. This CDR3 contains 14 residues. V shed 5 bases and J 2 bases; nucleotides not matched to a gene: 2. Germline-derived CDR1 and CDR2 are MNHEY and SVGAGI. CDR3 DNA: TGTGCCAGCAGTCTAGCGGGTCCCTACAATGAGCAGTTCTTC. It codes for CASSLAGPYNEQFF.

The J gene is TRBJ1-4, the V gene TRBV7-6; D not certain. The CDR3 spans 17 residues. V dropped 1 base and J dropped 6 bases, with 18 bases sitting between them. Germline CDR1 reads SGHVS; CDR2 reads FNYEAQ. CDR3 sequence reads: CASSLDRAIWGDEKLFF. In DNA form, the CDR3 reads TGTGCCAGCAGCTTAGATCGGGCGATTTGGGGAGATGAAAAACTGTTTTTT.

J is TRBJ2-2 and V is TRBV30; D is unresolved. The germline gives CDR1 GTSNPN, CDR2 SVGIG (reference sequence). Between the trimmed V and J ends, which lost 4 bases and 6 bases, there was a span of 12 bases. The CDR3 totals 13 residues. CDR3: CAWNLFGAGELFF. The CDR3 nucleotides are TGTGCCTGGAACCTCTTTGGAGCCGGGGAGCTGTTTTTT.

J is TRBJ2-7 and V is TRBV7-6; 7 bases align to TRBD1. Germline CDR1 and CDR2: SGHVS and FNYEAQ. V shed 5 bases and J 5 bases; nucleotides not matched to a gene: 3. The CDR3 has 12 amino acids. The CDR3 reads CASSPGTDEQYF. In DNA, the CDR3 is TGTGCCAGCAGCCCCGGGACAGACGAGCAGTACTTC.

This clone was detected only a few times. The chain has TRBV27 and TRBJ2-5; 13 bases are a match to TRBD2. The V and J ends lost 5 bases and 4 bases, in that order; junction bases with no gene match: 19. The CDR3 has 20 residues. Germline V gene data show CDR1 as MNHEY and CDR2 as SMNVEV (reference sequence). The CDR3 nucleotides read TGTGCCAGCAGTCCTACGGTGGGACTAGCGGGATACTTTGGCGGAGAGACCCAGTACTTC. As protein: CASSPTVGLAGYFGGETQYF.

This clone appeared once. The chain employs TRBV7-9 and TRBJ1-1; perhaps TRBD1 as D (5 bases). Germline lookup yields CDR1 SEHNR and CDR2 FQNEAQ (reference sequence). The V end was cut by 5 bases, the J end by 8 bases, with 15 bases between. The CDR3 extends over 13 amino acids. The CDR3 region has the DNA TGTGCCAGCAGCGTACTGGAGGGGAGAGAAGCTTTCTTT. Translating it yields CASSVLEGREAFF.

The rearrangement uses TRBV5-1 and TRBJ1-3, with 8 bases fitting TRBD1. Germline V CDR1 and CDR2: SGHRS, YFSETQ. V was clipped by 4 bases and J by 0 bases; unmatched bases: 9. The CDR3 sequence is 17 residues long. The CDR3 sequence is CASSQQPTGDSGNTIYF. CDR3 DNA: TGCGCCAGCAGCCAGCAGCCGACAGGGGACTCTGGAAACACCATATATTTT.

A word on this clone: Relative to the germline gene, one junction end is altered; a read error may explain this. This rearrangement joins TRBV7-9 to TRBJ2-3, with 11 bases identical to TRBD2. The CDR3 length is 14 residues. CDR1 SEHNR and CDR2 FQNEAQ come from the germline V gene (reference sequence). CDR3 sequence: CASSLAGGSDTQYF. DNA of the CDR3: TGTGCCAGCAGCCTAGCGGGAGGATCTGATACGCAGTATTTT.

The gene calls are TRBV10-2 and TRBJ1-4, with 9 bases that match TRBD1. V shed 8 bases, J shed 8 bases, and the junction held 9 bases outside the gene matches. The CDR3 totals 14 residues. Looked up from germline, CDR1 is WSHSY and CDR2 is SAAADI. CDR3 sequence (DNA): TGCGCCAGCCGACCGCGGACAGGGGCCGAAAAACTGTTTTTT. Amino acid sequence: CASRPRTGAEKLFF.

The chain joins TRBV15 to TRBJ2-3; no firm D call. The CDR3 is 16 amino acids. The V end was cut by 5 bases, the J end by 2 bases, with 17 bases between. In germline, CDR1 is LNHNV, CDR2 YYDKDF (reference sequence). CDR3 coding DNA: TGTGCCACCAGCCCGTTCATGAGTTTGTCCACAGATACGCAGTATTTT. Encoded protein: CATSPFMSLSTDTQYF.

V gene TRBV19 combines with J gene TRBJ2-3, with 12 bases fitting TRBD1. V lost 4 bases, J lost 4 bases, and 6 bases stayed unmatched. This CDR3 region has 16 residues. The germline gives CDR1 LNHDA, CDR2 SQIVND (reference sequence). The CDR3 loop reads CASSKGTGGSADTQYF. CDR3 DNA sequence: TGTGCCAGTAGTAAAGGGACAGGGGGCTCGGCAGATACGCAGTATTTT.

This clone showed up just a few times. The gene calls are TRBV7-6 and TRBJ1-1; the D gene is possibly TRBD1 (5 bases). CDR3 length: 16 amino acids. V lost 8 bases and J lost 1, with 20 bases in between. Germline V lookup: CDR1 SGHVS, CDR2 FNYEAQ. The CDR3 bases are TGTGCCAGCCGCCTCTCCGGGGGGAGTCAGAACACTGAAGCTTTCTTT. Protein sequence: CASRLSGGSQNTEAFF.

The chain carries TRBV7-9 and TRBJ1-1; no definite D call. The CDR3 length is 12 residues. CDR1 SEHNR and CDR2 FQNEAQ come from the germline V gene (reference sequence). Between the trimmed V and J ends, which lost 6 bases and 0 bases, there was a span of 5 bases. The CDR3 sequence is CASRGMNTEAFF. The CDR3 DNA reads as TGTGCCAGCAGGGGCATGAACACTGAAGCTTTCTTT.

There are a few counts of this clone. The V gene is TRBV19, the J gene TRBJ1-1; possible D gene TRBD1, 5 bases. V lost 7 bases and J 0 bases, leaving 15 bases between the germline ends. Germline CDR1 LNHDA, CDR2 SQIVND (reference sequence). The CDR3 has 15 residues. The CDR3 reads CASITAGWMNTEAFF. The CDR3 nucleotides are TGTGCCAGTATTACGGCAGGGTGGATGAACACTGAAGCTTTCTTT.

Written as DNA, the CDR3 is TGTGCCAGCAGTGACGGGAGAGCTAATGAAAAACTGTTTTTT. Translation gives CASSDGRANEKLFF. The rearrangement uses TRBV2 and TRBJ1-4; D is undetermined. The germline CDR1 and CDR2 sequences are SNHLY and FYNNEI. V was cut by 3 bases and J by 3 bases, with 8 bases left in between. The CDR3 extends over 14 amino acids.

V and J are TRBV6-4 and TRBJ1-5; 7 bases are shared with TRBD1. Germline CDR1 and CDR2: MRHNA and SNTAGT. The CDR3 covers 10 residues. The ends lost 3 bases at V and 13 bases at J; junction bases unmatched: 0. The CDR3 loop is CASSEQGQHF. The CDR3 DNA sequence: TGTGCCAGCAGTGAACAGGGGCAGCATTTT.

The chain has TRBV4-1 and TRBJ2-5, with a possible D match to TRBD2 (5 bases). V lost 4 bases, J lost 5 bases, and 11 bases lay in between. The CDR3 loop spans 13 amino acids. In germline, CDR1 is MGHRA, CDR2 YSYEKL. The DNA for the CDR3 is TGCGCCAGCAGCCGCCTAACGGGGGAGACCCAGTACTTC. Protein sequence: CASSRLTGETQYF.

The chain combines TRBV5-1 with TRBJ1-4; 9 bases are shared with TRBD1. The CDR3 spans 15 residues. CDR1 and CDR2 (germline): SGHRS, YFSETQ. V dropped 4 bases and J dropped 8; count of bases not matched to a gene: 9. CDR3 amino acids: CASSHGTGMGEKLFF. The CDR3 DNA follows: TGCGCCAGCAGCCATGGGACAGGGATGGGGGAAAAACTGTTTTTT.

The gene calls are TRBV30 and TRBJ2-1; 10 bases agree with TRBD2. Germline V gene data show CDR1 as GTSNPN and CDR2 as SVGIG (reference sequence). V gave up 3 bases and J gave up 7 bases; unmatched junction bases: 6. The CDR3 is 14 residues long. The DNA for the CDR3 is TGTGCCTGGAGCCCGGGACTAGCGCGTAATGAGCAGTTCTTC. It specifies CAWSPGLARNEQFF.

V usage is TRBV2 and J usage is TRBJ1-2; no clear D. The germline V and J ends were trimmed by 3 bases and 4 bases, with 6 bases remaining between them. From germline, CDR1 is SNHLY and CDR2 FYNNEI. The CDR3 spans 12 residues. The DNA for the CDR3 is TGTGCCAGCAGTGATCGGAGCTATGGCTACACCTTC. It codes for CASSDRSYGYTF.

This chain connects TRBV2 to TRBJ2-7; 8 nucleotides line up with TRBD2. With 4 bases clipped from V and 2 bases from J, the junction kept 7 bases outside the gene matches. Germline CDR1 SNHLY, CDR2 FYNNEI. This CDR3 has 15 residues. In DNA form, the CDR3 reads TGTGCCAGCAGTGTCAGTCGGGGGGGCCCCTACGAGCAGTACTTC. Amino acids: CASSVSRGGPYEQYF.

The chain employs TRBV27 and TRBJ1-6, with 7 bases that match TRBD1. The CDR3 is 17 amino acids. Unmatched junction bases numbered 8, after V lost 1 base and J lost 5 bases. Germline V gene lookup returns CDR1 MNHEY and CDR2 SMNVEV (reference sequence). The CDR3 DNA sequence: TGTGCCAGCAGTTTATTTGGCCAGGGGGAAAATAATTCACCCCTCCACTTT. Translating it yields CASSLFGQGENNSPLHF.

The V and J genes are TRBV29-1 and TRBJ2-7; 7 positions match TRBD1. The CDR3 runs to 12 residues. Trimming at V came to 5 bases and at J to 3 bases, leaving 4 bases not matched to a gene. Germline V CDR1 and CDR2: SQVTM, ANQGSEA. The CDR3 loop is CSVTHRGYEQYF. In DNA, the CDR3 is TGCAGCGTTACGCACAGGGGCTACGAGCAGTACTTC.

This rearrangement joins TRBV19 to TRBJ2-3, with 7 bases fitting TRBD2. Trimming cost V 5 bases and J 1 base; bases outside gene matches: 6. The CDR3 is 15 amino acids. CDR1 is LNHDA and CDR2 is SQIVND in the germline V gene (reference sequence). DNA of the CDR3: TGTGCCAGTAGTTTAGGGACTACACGCACAGATACGCAGTATTTT. It codes for CASSLGTTRTDTQYF.

The chain uses TRBV4-1 and TRBJ2-7; 7 nucleotides line up with TRBD2. The trim removed 1 base at V and 4 bases at J, leaving 13 bases unmatched. Germline CDR1 and CDR2: MGHRA and YSYEKL. The CDR3 length is 17 residues. The CDR3 DNA is TGCGCCAGCAGCCAAGTTCTATCCAGCGGGATCGCGTACGAGCAGTACTTC. Translation gives CASSQVLSSGIAYEQYF.

The V and J genes are TRBV19 and TRBJ1-1, with TRBD1 matching 11 bases. Germline V gives CDR1 LNHDA, CDR2 SQIVND (reference sequence). The V and J ends lost 4 bases and 1 base, in that order; junction bases with no gene match: 8. The CDR3 covers 17 residues. As DNA, the CDR3 is TGTGCCAGTAGTACCGGGACAGGGGGTCTTGGGAACACTGAAGCTTTCTTT. It codes for CASSTGTGGLGNTEAFF.

This rearrangement joins TRBV7-9 to TRBJ2-7; 8 nucleotides line up with TRBD1. CDR1 SEHNR and CDR2 FQNEAQ come from the germline V gene (reference sequence). This CDR3 comprises 15 residues. Trimming at V came to 5 bases and at J to 2 bases, leaving 8 bases not matched to a gene. The CDR3 here is CASSPGQGAPYEQYF. The CDR3 coding sequence is TGTGCCAGCAGCCCCGGACAGGGAGCGCCCTACGAGCAGTACTTC.

This chain connects TRBV7-9 to TRBJ1-3; 10 positions agree with TRBD1. The CDR3 runs to 14 residues. J gave up 4 bases and V 3 bases, and 0 bases lay outside the gene matches. CDR1 is SEHNR, CDR2 FQNEAQ, per germline (reference sequence). In DNA form, the CDR3 reads TGTGCCAGCAGCTTGGGACAGGGGGGAAACACCATATATTTT. It yields the protein CASSLGQGGNTIYF. The whole variable domain, remainder taken from reference TRBV7-9 and TRBJ1-3, is DTGVSQNPRHKITKRGQNVTFRCDPISEHNRLYWYRQTLGQGPEFLTYFQNEAQLEKSRLLSDRFSAERPKGSFSTLEIQRTEQGDSAMYLCASSLGQGGNTIYFGEGSWLTVV.